The 27 T cell receptor beta chains reported below all come from one sample, sequenced in a study of cytomegalovirus exposure and HLA in healthy donors. The PCR used 60 Vbeta and 13 Jbeta primers. The assay was immunoSEQ multiplex PCR, and TCRdb's table has in-frame clones only and misses some. The table for this sample gives 38,000 or so clones. The specimen was PBMCs. The receptors stem from a man between 35 and 55 years old in good health and CMV-seropositive.

The chain is built from TRBV11-3 and TRBJ2-3; a weak D match, TRBD2 (5 bases). This CDR3 spans 17 amino acids. V shed 8 bases and J shed 2 bases, with 23 bases lying between them. Germline V lookup: CDR1 SGHNT, CDR2 YENEEA. The CDR3 bases are TGTGCCAGCGCGAATCCTTCCGGGAACCTAGACACAGATACGCAGTATTTT. The encoded protein is CASANPSGNLDTDTQYF.

The chain has TRBV30 and TRBJ2-2; the match to TRBD2 covers 9 bases. This CDR3 is 17 amino acids long. V shed 3 bases, J shed 4 bases, and the junction held 12 bases outside the gene matches. Germline V gene sequence: CDR1 GTSNPN, CDR2 SVGIG (reference sequence). The CDR3 spells CAWRRLAEGVGTGELFF. The CDR3 DNA reads TGTGCCTGGAGAAGACTAGCGGAAGGGGTTGGCACCGGGGAGCTGTTTTTT.

The chain is built from TRBV19 and TRBJ2-1, with D uncertain. CDR1 is LNHDA and CDR2 is SQIVND in the germline V gene (reference sequence). The CDR3 is made up of 16 amino acids. V shed 6 bases and J shed 1 base, with 16 bases lying between them. CDR3 in DNA: TGTGCCAGTAGCATACAGACACAAGGTTCCTACAATGAGCAGTTCTTC. As protein: CASSIQTQGSYNEQFF.

The chain has TRBV18 and TRBJ1-1, with D tentatively TRBD1 (6 bases). This CDR3 has 16 residues. The ends were cut back, 3 bases at V and 1 base at J, with 15 bases in the middle. CDR1 and CDR2 (germline): KGHSH, LQKENI. As DNA, the CDR3 is TGTGCCAGCTCACCTCGGGCCCGGACAGAGAACACTGAAGCTTTCTTT. It is translated as CASSPRARTENTEAFF.

This chain links TRBV5-5 with TRBJ1-2, with 7 nucleotides matching TRBD1. Germline V gene data show CDR1 as SGHKS and CDR2 as YYEKEE (reference sequence). After removal of 4 bases from V and 2 bases from J, the junction contained 8 bases not matched to a gene. The CDR3 has 15 residues. The CDR3 reads CASSRGTDPNYGYTF. The CDR3 region has the DNA TGTGCCAGCAGCCGGGGGACAGATCCGAACTATGGCTACACCTTC. The full variable domain, completed using reference TRBV5-5 and TRBJ1-2, is DAGVTQSPTHLIKTRGQQVTLRCSPISGHKSVSWYQQVLGQGPQFIFQYYEKEERGRGNFPDRFSARQFPNYSSELNVNALLLGDSALYLCASSRGTDPNYGYTFGSGTRLTVV.

The gene calls are TRBV6-4 and TRBJ1-2; 8 positions match TRBD1. CDR3 length: 13 amino acids. Trimming took 5 bases from V and 8 from J; bases not matched to a gene: 7. The V gene's germline CDR1 is MRHNA and CDR2 SNTAGT. Here the CDR3 reads CASSPRTGFGYTF. The CDR3 nucleotides read TGTGCCAGCAGTCCCCGGACAGGGTTCGGCTACACCTTC.

The chain uses TRBV6-6 and TRBJ1-1; D gene ambiguous. The CDR3 is made up of 16 amino acids. Between the trimmed V and J ends, which lost 2 bases and 5 bases, there was a span of 18 bases. Germline CDR1 reads MNHNY; CDR2 reads SVGAGI (reference sequence). The CDR3, as DNA: TGTGCCAGCAGTTACCCTATTACAGAAAGAGGGACTGAAGCTTTCTTT. Translated: CASSYPITERGTEAFF.

The chain uses TRBV6-4 and TRBJ2-3; TRBD1 agrees at 8 bases. The V and J ends lost 5 bases and 2 bases, in that order; junction bases with no gene match: 3. Germline V gives CDR1 MRHNA, CDR2 SNTAGT. The CDR3 extends over 14 amino acids. The CDR3 reads CASSRDRNTDTQYF. The CDR3 DNA sequence: TGTGCCAGCAGTCGGGACAGGAACACAGATACGCAGTATTTT.

The chain is built from TRBV7-2 and TRBJ2-1; TRBD2 might be the D (5 bases). The CDR3 extends over 14 amino acids. The germline CDR1 and CDR2 sequences are SGHTA and FQGNSA. Trimming took off 5 bases at V and 3 bases at J, with 11 bases between the two ends. CDR3: CASSTPGNYNEQFF. CDR3 DNA sequence: TGTGCCAGCAGCACCCCCGGGAACTACAATGAGCAGTTCTTC.

The rearrangement uses TRBV7-2 and TRBJ2-1; the match to TRBD2 covers 8 bases. The CDR3 is 15 residues long. Unmatched junction bases numbered 2, after V lost 4 bases and J lost 0 bases. Germline values: CDR1 SGHTA, CDR2 FQGNSA. Here the CDR3 DNA reads TGTGCCAGCAGCTCCGGGGGGGCCTCCTACAATGAGCAGTTCTTC. This translates into CASSSGGASYNEQFF.

CDR3 sequence (DNA): TGCAGCGTCCCAAATCGCGGGGCCCCTGGCTACACCTTC. This translates into CSVPNRGAPGYTF. The chain uses TRBV29-1 and TRBJ1-2; D is perhaps TRBD1 (5 bases). The CDR3 consists of 13 residues. Germline CDR1 SQVTM, CDR2 ANQGSEA. Trimming took 6 bases from V and 7 from J, leaving 18 bases between them.

The V and J genes are TRBV27 and TRBJ1-2; D is possibly TRBD1 (6 bases). Germline CDR1 is MNHEY and CDR2 is SMNVEV (reference sequence). Trimming pared 7 bases from V and 4 bases from J, leaving 19 bases between. The CDR3 length is 15 residues. CDR3: CASTKTGVASYGYTF. For the CDR3, the DNA is TGTGCCAGCACCAAGACAGGTGTAGCTTCCTATGGCTACACCTTC.

CDR3 nucleotides: TGCGCCAGCAGCCACCGGGCGGGACTAGCGGGAGACCCAGTGGTCGAGCAGTACTTC. Its protein is CASSHRAGLAGDPVVEQYF. V gene TRBV4-1 combines with J gene TRBJ2-5; the match to TRBD2 covers 14 bases. Near its end, the DNA agrees better with TRBJ2-7, so the J call may be wrong. This CDR3 comprises 19 residues. Germline V gene data show CDR1 as MGHRA and CDR2 as YSYEKL.

The genes are TRBV7-8 and TRBJ2-7; a weak D match, TRBD2 (6 bases). V dropped 5 bases and J dropped 3 bases, with 20 bases sitting between them. This CDR3 contains 16 residues. Germline V gives CDR1 SGHVS, CDR2 FQNEAQ. The CDR3 protein is CASSTVGGTAIYEQYF. CDR3 DNA: TGTGCCAGCAGCACAGTGGGAGGAACAGCTATCTACGAGCAGTACTTC. The variable domain in full, with the rest retrieved from reference TRBV7-8 and TRBJ2-7, is GAGVSQSPRYKVAKRGQDVALRCDPISGHVSLFWYQQALGQGPEFLTYFQNEAQLDKSGLPSDRFFAERPEGSVSTLKIQRTQQEDSAVYLCASSTVGGTAIYEQYFGPGTRLTVT.

The CDR3 bases are TGTGCCAGTAGTATAGTCACAGGGGGCTATGGCTACACCTTC. Amino acid sequence: CASSIVTGGYGYTF. This chain links TRBV19 with TRBJ1-2, with 8 bases matching TRBD1. Germline values: CDR1 LNHDA, CDR2 SQIVND (reference sequence). Trimming removed 1 base from V and 4 bases from J; junction bases left unmatched: 2. The CDR3 totals 14 residues.

The V and J genes are TRBV7-9 and TRBJ1-1; possible D gene TRBD1, 6 bases. Germline V gene data show CDR1 as SEHNR and CDR2 as FQNEAQ (reference sequence). The V and J ends lost 2 bases and 1 base respectively, with 14 bases between them. The CDR3 covers 16 residues. The CDR3 sequence: CASSLSDRGGNTEAFF. As DNA, the CDR3 is TGTGCCAGCAGCTTATCTGATAGAGGGGGGAACACTGAAGCTTTCTTT.

The rearrangement links TRBV19 to TRBJ1-2; TRBD1 matches 7 bases. The CDR3 length is 14 residues. J lost 0 bases, V lost 6 bases, and 4 bases had no gene match. The germline V gene encodes CDR1 LNHDA and CDR2 SQIVND (reference sequence). CDR3 DNA sequence: TGTGCCAGTAGAGGACAGGTGACTAACTATGGCTACACCTTC. Amino acids: CASRGQVTNYGYTF.

The CDR3 loop is CASSPPVGTAHTEAFF. The DNA for the CDR3 is TGTGCCAGCTCACCACCGGTTGGGACAGCCCACACTGAAGCTTTCTTT. The chain recombines TRBV18 with TRBJ1-1; 7 bases are shared with TRBD1. The CDR3 loop spans 16 amino acids. Looked up from germline, CDR1 is KGHSH and CDR2 is LQKENI. The ends lost 0 bases at V and 3 bases at J; junction bases unmatched: 7.

The CDR3 sequence is CASSFNAGGSYEQYF. The DNA for the CDR3 is TGCGCCAGCAGCTTCAATGCGGGTGGCTCGTACGAGCAGTACTTC. The chain recombines TRBV5-1 with TRBJ2-7, with D possibly being TRBD2 (5 bases). Trimming left V 2 bases short and J 4 bases short, with 16 bases between. Germline-derived CDR1 and CDR2 are SGHRS and YFSETQ. This CDR3 spans 15 amino acids.

The chain couples TRBV4-3 to TRBJ2-2, with D possibly matching TRBD2 (6 bases). Deletions cut 1 base from V and 1 base from J, with 10 bases between. Germline-derived CDR1 and CDR2 are LGHNA and YSLEER. This CDR3 is 16 amino acids long. The CDR3 loop reads CASSQGLGVNTGELFF. The DNA of the CDR3 is TGCGCCAGCAGCCAAGGACTAGGGGTGAACACCGGGGAGCTGTTTTTT.

The J gene is TRBJ2-2, the V gene TRBV5-4; D is possibly TRBD2 (5 bases). Germline assignment: CDR1 SGHNT and CDR2 YYREEE (reference sequence). V shed 1 base and J shed 5 bases, with 12 bases lying between them. The CDR3 has 15 residues. As DNA, the CDR3 is TGTGCCAGCAGCTTGTCGACTATGCCTACCGGGGAGCTGTTTTTT. This translates into CASSLSTMPTGELFF.

In the case of this clone: Its ends do not fully match the called genes, so a read error is possible. The V gene is TRBV27, the J gene TRBJ1-2, with 7 bases that match TRBD1. This CDR3 has 12 amino acids. Looked up from germline, CDR1 is MNHEY and CDR2 is SMNVEV (reference sequence). This CDR3 reads CASSPEGLQGPF. The CDR3, as DNA: TGTGCCAGCAGTCCCGAAGGGCTACAGGGGCCCTTC.

The V and J genes are TRBV5-8 and TRBJ1-2; 7 bases fit TRBD1. CDR1 and CDR2 (germline): SGHTS, YDEGEE. The CDR3 is 13 residues long. Trimming cost V 4 bases and J 7 bases; bases outside gene matches: 7. The CDR3 DNA is TGTGCCAGCAGCCGACAGGGCGGCGGTGGCTACACCTTC. Amino acids: CASSRQGGGGYTF.

This sequence joins TRBV6-4 and TRBJ1-2; TRBD1 is a possible D gene (6 bases). This CDR3 comprises 13 residues. V lost 6 bases, J lost 3 bases, and 11 bases lay in between. Germline lookup yields CDR1 MRHNA and CDR2 SNTAGT. CDR3 sequence reads: CASSEGGDYGYTF. CDR3 DNA: TGTGCCAGCAGCGAAGGGGGGGACTATGGCTACACCTTC.

V and J are TRBV6-6 and TRBJ2-7; 13 bases are a match to TRBD2. Germline CDR1 MNHNY, CDR2 SVGAGI (reference sequence). The CDR3 is 15 amino acids. The V segment lost 6 bases and the J segment 2 bases; nucleotides outside the gene matches: 4. The CDR3 DNA is TGTGCCAGCAGCAGGACTAGCGGGAGTACCTACGAGCAGTACTTC. Translated: CASSRTSGSTYEQYF.

The chain links TRBV14 to TRBJ1-6; TRBD1 matches at 7 bases. CDR3 size: 14 residues. CDR1 is SGHDN and CDR2 is FVKESK in the germline V gene. With V trimmed by 4 bases and J by 6 bases, 3 bases remained unmatched. The CDR3 region is CASSPGQANSPLHF. CDR3 in DNA: TGTGCCAGCAGCCCAGGACAGGCTAATTCACCCCTCCACTTT.

The gene calls are TRBV9 and TRBJ2-1; TRBD2 matches 8 bases. V was clipped by 4 bases and J by 3 bases; unmatched bases: 12. CDR1 and CDR2 (germline): SGDLS, YYNGEE. This CDR3 is 17 amino acids long. The CDR3 DNA is TGTGCCAGCAGCCCCCGTCCGGGAGGGTCAGTCTACAATGAGCAGTTCTTC. Translated: CASSPRPGGSVYNEQFF. The full variable domain, rest sourced from reference TRBV9 and TRBJ2-1, is DSGVTQTPKHLITATGQRVTLRCSPRSGDLSVYWYQQSLDQGLQFLIQYYNGEERAKGNILERFSAQQFPDLHSELNLSSLELGDSALYFCASSPRPGGSVYNEQFFGPGTRLTVL.